The T cell receptor (beta chain) under discussion was sequenced for a study of control samples from healthy donors and cancer patients. Sequencing used immunoSEQ multiplex PCR; TCRdb keeps in-frame clones, though not all of them. The sample shows around 70,000 clones, about 94% of them seen only once. V was clipped by 4 bases and J by 6 bases; unmatched bases: 7. The CDR3 sequence is 14 residues long. Germline V gene lookup returns CDR1 LNHDA and CDR2 SQIVND (reference sequence). V usage is TRBV19 and J usage is TRBJ2-5, with 8 bases that match TRBD2. This clonotype originated in a woman aged 25 to 45 in good health. Sequencing used blood. CDR3 residues: CASSNGGAEKTQYF. In nucleotides, the CDR3 is TGTGCCAGTAGTAACGGGGGGGCCGAGAAGACCCAGTACTTC.